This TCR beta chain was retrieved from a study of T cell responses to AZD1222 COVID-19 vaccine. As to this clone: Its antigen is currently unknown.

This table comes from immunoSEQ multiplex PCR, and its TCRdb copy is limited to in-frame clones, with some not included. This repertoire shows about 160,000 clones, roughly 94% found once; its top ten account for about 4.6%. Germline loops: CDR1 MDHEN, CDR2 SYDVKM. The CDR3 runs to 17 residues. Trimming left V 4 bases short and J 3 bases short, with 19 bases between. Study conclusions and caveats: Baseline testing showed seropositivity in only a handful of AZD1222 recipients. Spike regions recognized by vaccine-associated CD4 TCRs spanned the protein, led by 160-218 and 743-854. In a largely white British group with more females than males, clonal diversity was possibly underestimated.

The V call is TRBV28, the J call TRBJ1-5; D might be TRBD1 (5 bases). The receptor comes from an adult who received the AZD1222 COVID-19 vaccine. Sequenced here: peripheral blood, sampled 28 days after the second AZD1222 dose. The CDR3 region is CASSYPSPRDDNQPQHF. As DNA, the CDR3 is TGTGCCAGCAGTTACCCCTCCCCCAGGGACGACAATCAGCCCCAGCATTTT.